The subject of this entry is one TCR beta chain. The V gene end was trimmed by 3 bases and the J gene end by 7 bases; junction bases not matched to a gene: 8. CDR1 is SGHRS, CDR2 YFSETQ, per germline. The CDR3 is 15 amino acids. The sample comes from a study of blood T cell repertoires in COVID-19. Using immunoSEQ multiplex PCR, the repertoire was profiled, and TCRdb retains in-frame clones only, with some absent. The sample shows more than 85,000 clones, nearly 90% of them seen only once. The sample taken for sequencing was peripheral blood. The clonotype was recovered from a man between 65 and 85 years old with acute or convalescent COVID-19. V and J are TRBV5-1 and TRBJ1-3, with 9 bases aligning to TRBD1. CDR3 sequence reads: CASSSGQGLWNTIYF. The CDR3 DNA sequence: TGCGCCAGCAGCTCGGGACAGGGCCTTTGGAACACCATATATTTT.